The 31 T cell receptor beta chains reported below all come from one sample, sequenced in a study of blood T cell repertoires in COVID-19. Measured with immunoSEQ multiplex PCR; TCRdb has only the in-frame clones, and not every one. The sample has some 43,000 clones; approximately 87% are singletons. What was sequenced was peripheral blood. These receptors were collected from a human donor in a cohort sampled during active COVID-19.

CDR3: CASSHGTKNNEQFF. DNA for the CDR3: TGCGCCAGCAGCCACGGGACTAAGAACAATGAGCAGTTCTTC. The chain is built from TRBV4-3 and TRBJ2-1, with 7 bases fitting TRBD2. The CDR3 runs 14 residues. The germline V gene has CDR1 LGHNA and CDR2 YSLEER. J was trimmed by 5 bases and V by 3 bases; bases with no gene match: 4.

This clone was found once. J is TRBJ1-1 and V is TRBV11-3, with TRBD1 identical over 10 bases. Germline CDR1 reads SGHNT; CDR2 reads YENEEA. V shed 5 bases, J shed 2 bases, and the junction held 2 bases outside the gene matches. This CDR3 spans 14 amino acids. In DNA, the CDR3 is TGTGCCAGCAGCCGGGACAGGGGAAACACTGAAGCTTTCTTT. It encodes CASSRDRGNTEAFF.

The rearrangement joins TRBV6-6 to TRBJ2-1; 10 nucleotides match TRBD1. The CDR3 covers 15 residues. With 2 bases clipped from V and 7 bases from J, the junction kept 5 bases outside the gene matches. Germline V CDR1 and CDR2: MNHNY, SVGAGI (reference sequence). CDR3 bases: TGTGCCAGCAGTTACCGACAGGGGGCTAAGAATGAGCAGTTCTTC. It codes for CASSYRQGAKNEQFF.

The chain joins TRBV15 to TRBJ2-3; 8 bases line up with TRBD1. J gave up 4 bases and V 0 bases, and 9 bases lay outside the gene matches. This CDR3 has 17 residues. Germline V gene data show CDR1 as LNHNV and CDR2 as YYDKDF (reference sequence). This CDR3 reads CATSRDLKTGGPDTQYF. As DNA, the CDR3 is TGTGCCACCAGCAGAGATCTTAAAACAGGGGGTCCAGATACGCAGTATTTT.

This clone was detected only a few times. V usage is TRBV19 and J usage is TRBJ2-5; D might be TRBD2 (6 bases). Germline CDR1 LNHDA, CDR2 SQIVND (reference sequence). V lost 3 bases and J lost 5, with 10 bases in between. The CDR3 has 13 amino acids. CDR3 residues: CASSIQGGETQYF. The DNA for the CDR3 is TGTGCCAGTAGTATCCAAGGAGGGGAGACCCAGTACTTC.

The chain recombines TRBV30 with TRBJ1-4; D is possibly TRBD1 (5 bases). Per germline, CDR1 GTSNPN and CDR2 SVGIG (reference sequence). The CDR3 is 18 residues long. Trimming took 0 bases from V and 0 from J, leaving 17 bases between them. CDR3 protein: CAWSVGRTMPSTNEKLFF. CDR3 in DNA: TGTGCCTGGAGTGTAGGGCGGACAATGCCCTCAACTAATGAAAAACTGTTTTTT.

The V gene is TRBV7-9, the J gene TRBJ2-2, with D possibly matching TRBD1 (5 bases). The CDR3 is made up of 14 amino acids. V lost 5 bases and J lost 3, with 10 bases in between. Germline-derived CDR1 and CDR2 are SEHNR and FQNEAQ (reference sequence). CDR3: CASSPGMDTGELFF. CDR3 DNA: TGTGCCAGCAGCCCAGGGATGGACACCGGGGAGCTGTTTTTT.

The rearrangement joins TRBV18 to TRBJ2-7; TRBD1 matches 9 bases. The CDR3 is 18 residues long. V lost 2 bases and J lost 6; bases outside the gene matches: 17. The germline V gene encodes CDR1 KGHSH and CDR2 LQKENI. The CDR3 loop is CASSPSLVRGTGLREQYF. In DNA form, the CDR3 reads TGTGCCAGCTCACCATCTTTAGTTAGGGGGACAGGGCTTCGCGAGCAGTACTTC.

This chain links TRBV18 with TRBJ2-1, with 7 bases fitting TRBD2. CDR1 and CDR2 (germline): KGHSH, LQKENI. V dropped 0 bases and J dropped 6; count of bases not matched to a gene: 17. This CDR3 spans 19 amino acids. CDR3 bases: TGTGCCAGCTCACCACCTGCGGGAGCGTTCCCCATACACGTCAATGAGCAGTTCTTC. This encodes CASSPPAGAFPIHVNEQFF.

In DNA, the CDR3 is TGTGCCAGCAGTTACTCGGAGGGACTGAGCACAGATACGCAGTATTTT. Its translation: CASSYSEGLSTDTQYF. The chain recombines TRBV6-5 with TRBJ2-3; tentatively, D is TRBD2 (6 bases). This CDR3 spans 16 amino acids. The germline gives CDR1 MNHEY, CDR2 SVGAGI. V shed 0 bases and J shed 0 bases, with 10 bases lying between them.

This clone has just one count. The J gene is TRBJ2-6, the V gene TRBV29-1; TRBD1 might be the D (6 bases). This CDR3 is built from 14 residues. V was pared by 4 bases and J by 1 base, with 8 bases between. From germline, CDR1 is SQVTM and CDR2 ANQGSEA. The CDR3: CSVGTASGANVLTF. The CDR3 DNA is TGCAGCGTTGGGACAGCTTCTGGGGCCAACGTCCTGACTTTC. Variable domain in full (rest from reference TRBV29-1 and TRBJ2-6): SAVISQKPSRDICQRGTSLTIQCQVDSQVTMMFWYRQQPGQSLTLIATANQGSEATYESGFVIDKFPISRPNLTFSTLTVSNMSPEDSSIYLCSVGTASGANVLTFGAGSRLTVL.

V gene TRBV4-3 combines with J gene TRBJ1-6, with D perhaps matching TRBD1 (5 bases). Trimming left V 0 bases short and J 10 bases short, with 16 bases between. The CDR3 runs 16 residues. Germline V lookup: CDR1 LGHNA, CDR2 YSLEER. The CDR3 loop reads CASSQELGRAGSPLHF. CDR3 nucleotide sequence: TGCGCCAGCAGCCAAGAGTTAGGCAGGGCAGGATCACCCCTCCACTTT.

Here the CDR3 reads CASSDNYEQYF. DNA of the CDR3: TGTGCCAGCAGCGACAACTACGAGCAGTACTTC. The chain carries TRBV6-5 and TRBJ2-7, with D hard to call. The CDR3 covers 11 residues. Per the germline V gene, CDR1 is MNHEY and CDR2 is SVGAGI. Trimming removed 6 bases at V and 3 bases at J, with 6 bases between.

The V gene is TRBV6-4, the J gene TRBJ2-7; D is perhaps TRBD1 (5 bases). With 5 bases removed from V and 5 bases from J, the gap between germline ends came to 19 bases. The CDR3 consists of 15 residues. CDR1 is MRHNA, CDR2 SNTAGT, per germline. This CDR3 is CASSLGPVPGHEQYF. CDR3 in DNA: TGTGCCAGCAGTTTGGGGCCGGTCCCGGGCCACGAGCAGTACTTC.

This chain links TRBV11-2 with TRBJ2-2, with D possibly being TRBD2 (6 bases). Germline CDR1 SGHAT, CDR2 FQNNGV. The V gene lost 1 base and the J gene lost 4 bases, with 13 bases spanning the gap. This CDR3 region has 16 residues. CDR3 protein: CASSLGFGGGTGELFF. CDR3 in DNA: TGTGCCAGCAGCTTAGGTTTTGGGGGAGGCACCGGGGAGCTGTTTTTT.

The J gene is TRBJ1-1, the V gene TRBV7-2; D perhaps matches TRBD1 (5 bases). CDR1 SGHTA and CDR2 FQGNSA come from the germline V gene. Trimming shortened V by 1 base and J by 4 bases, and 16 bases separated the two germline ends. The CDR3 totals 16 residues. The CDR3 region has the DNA TGTGCCAGCAGCTTAGGATCCCCGGGGGGGGGCACTGAAGCTTTCTTT. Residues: CASSLGSPGGGTEAFF.

In DNA, the CDR3 is TGTGCCATCAGTGAGGGGGGCCGACTTAGCAATCAGCCCCAGCATTTT. This gives the protein CAISEGGRLSNQPQHF. This chain connects TRBV10-3 to TRBJ1-5; TRBD1 is a possible D gene (6 bases). Germline V CDR1 and CDR2: ENHRY, SYGVKD. Trimming shortened V by 2 bases and J by 0 bases, and 11 bases separated the two germline ends. CDR3 length: 16 residues.

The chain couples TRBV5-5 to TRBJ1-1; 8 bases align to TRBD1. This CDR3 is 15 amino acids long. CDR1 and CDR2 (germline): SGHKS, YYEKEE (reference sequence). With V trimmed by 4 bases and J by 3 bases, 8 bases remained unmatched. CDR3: CASSPRTGRDTEAFF. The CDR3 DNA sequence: TGTGCCAGCAGCCCCCGGACAGGGAGGGACACTGAAGCTTTCTTT.

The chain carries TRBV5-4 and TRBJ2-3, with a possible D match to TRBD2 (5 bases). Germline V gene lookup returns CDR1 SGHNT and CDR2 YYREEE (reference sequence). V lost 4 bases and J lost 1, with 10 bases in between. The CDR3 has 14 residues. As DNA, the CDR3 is TGTGCCAGCAGCCCAGGACTCGGCACAGATACGCAGTATTTT. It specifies CASSPGLGTDTQYF.

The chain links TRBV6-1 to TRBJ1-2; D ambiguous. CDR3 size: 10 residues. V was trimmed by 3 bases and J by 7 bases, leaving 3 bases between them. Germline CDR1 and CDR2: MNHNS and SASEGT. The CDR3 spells CASSEAGYTF. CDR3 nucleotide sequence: TGTGCCAGCAGTGAGGCTGGCTACACCTTC.

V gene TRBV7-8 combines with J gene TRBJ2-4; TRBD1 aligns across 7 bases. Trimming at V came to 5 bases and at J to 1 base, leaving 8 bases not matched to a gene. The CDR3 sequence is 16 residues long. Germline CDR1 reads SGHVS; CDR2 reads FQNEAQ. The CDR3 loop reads CASSPQGFVAKNIQYF. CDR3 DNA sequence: TGTGCCAGCAGCCCACAGGGGTTTGTGGCCAAAAACATTCAGTACTTC.

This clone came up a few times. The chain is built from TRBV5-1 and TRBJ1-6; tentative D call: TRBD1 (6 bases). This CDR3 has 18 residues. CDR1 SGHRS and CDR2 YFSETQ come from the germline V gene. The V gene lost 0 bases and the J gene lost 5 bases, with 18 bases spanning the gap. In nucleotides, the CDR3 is TGCGCCAGCAGCTTGGCCCTAAGAGGACAGACGAATAATTCACCCCTCCACTTT. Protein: CASSLALRGQTNNSPLHF.

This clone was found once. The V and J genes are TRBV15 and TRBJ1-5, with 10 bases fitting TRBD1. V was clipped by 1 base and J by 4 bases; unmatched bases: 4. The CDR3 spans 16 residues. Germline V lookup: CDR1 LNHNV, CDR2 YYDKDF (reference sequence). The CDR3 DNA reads TGTGCCACCAGCAGAGGTGGGACAGGGGATAATCAGCCCCAGCATTTT. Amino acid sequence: CATSRGGTGDNQPQHF.

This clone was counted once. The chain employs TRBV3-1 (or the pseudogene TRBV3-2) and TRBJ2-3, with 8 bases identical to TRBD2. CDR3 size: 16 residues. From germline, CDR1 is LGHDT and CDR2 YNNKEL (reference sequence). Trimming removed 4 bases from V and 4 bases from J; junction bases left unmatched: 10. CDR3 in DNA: TGTGCCAGCAGCCCCCGCCGGGGGGGGCCGCCAGATACGCAGTATTTT. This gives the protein CASSPRRGGPPDTQYF.

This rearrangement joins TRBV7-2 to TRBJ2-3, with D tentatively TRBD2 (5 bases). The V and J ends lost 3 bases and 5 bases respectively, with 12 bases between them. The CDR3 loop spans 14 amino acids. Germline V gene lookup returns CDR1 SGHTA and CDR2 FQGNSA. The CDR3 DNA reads TGTGCCAGCAGCTTGTTGGACTCCGGAGATACGCAGTATTTT. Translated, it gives CASSLLDSGDTQYF.

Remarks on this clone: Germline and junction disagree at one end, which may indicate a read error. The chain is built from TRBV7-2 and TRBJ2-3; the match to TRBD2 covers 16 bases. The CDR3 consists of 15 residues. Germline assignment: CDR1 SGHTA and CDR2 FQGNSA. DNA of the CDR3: TGTGCCAGCAGCTTAGAGGGGACTAGCGGGAGGGCGCATTATTTT. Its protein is CASSLEGTSGRAHYF.

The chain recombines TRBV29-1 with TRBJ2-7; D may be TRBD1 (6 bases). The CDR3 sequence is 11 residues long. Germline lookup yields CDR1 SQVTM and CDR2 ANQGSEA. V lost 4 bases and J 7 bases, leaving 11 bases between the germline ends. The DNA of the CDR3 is TGCAGCGTTGGGGGGCTCGGGGAGCAGTACTTC. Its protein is CSVGGLGEQYF.

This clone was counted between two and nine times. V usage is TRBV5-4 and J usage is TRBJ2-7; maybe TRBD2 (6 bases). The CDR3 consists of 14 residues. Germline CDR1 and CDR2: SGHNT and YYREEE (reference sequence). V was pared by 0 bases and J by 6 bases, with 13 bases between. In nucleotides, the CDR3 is TGTGCCAGCAGCTTGGACGGGAGCCCCTCCGAGCAGTACTTC. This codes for CASSLDGSPSEQYF.

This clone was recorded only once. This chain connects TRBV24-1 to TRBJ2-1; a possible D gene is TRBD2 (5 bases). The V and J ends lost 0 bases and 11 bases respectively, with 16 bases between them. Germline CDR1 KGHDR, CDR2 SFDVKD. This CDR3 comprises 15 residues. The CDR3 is CATSDLGEKDGKQFF. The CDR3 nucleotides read TGTGCCACCAGTGATTTGGGGGAGAAGGATGGGAAGCAGTTCTTC.

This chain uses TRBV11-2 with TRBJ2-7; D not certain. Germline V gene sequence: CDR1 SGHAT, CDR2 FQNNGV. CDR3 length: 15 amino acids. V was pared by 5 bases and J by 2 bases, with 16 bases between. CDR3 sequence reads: CASSLERGFTYEQYF. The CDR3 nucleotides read TGTGCCAGCAGCCTCGAACGAGGCTTCACCTACGAGCAGTACTTC.

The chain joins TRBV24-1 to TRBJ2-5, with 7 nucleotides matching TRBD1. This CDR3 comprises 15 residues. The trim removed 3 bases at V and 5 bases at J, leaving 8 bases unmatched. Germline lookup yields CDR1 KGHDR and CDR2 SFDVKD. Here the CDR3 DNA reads TGTGCCACCAGTGATCGAACAGGGGTCGGGGAGACCCAGTACTTC. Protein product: CATSDRTGVGETQYF.